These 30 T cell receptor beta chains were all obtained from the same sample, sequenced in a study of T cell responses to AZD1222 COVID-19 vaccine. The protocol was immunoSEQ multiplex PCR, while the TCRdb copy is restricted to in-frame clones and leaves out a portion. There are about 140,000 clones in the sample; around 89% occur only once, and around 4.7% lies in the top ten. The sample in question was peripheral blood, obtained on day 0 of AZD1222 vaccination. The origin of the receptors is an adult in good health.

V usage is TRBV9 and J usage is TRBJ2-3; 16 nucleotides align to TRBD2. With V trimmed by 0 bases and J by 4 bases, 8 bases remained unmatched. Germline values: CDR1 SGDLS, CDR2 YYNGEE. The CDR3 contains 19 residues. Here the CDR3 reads CASSVGGTSGRAVADTQYF. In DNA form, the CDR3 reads TGTGCCAGCAGCGTAGGTGGGACTAGCGGGAGGGCCGTCGCAGATACGCAGTATTTT. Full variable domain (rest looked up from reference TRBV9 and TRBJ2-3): DSGVTQTPKHLITATGQRVTLRCSPRSGDLSVYWYQQSLDQGLQFLIQYYNGEERAKGNILERFSAQQFPDLHSELNLSSLELGDSALYFCASSVGGTSGRAVADTQYFGPGTRLTVL.

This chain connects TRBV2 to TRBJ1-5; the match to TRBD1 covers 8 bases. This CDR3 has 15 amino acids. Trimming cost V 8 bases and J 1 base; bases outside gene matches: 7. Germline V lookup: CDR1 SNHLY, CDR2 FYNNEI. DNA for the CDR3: TGTGCCAGCGGCAGGGGGCTGGGAAGCAATCAGCCCCAGCATTTT. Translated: CASGRGLGSNQPQHF.

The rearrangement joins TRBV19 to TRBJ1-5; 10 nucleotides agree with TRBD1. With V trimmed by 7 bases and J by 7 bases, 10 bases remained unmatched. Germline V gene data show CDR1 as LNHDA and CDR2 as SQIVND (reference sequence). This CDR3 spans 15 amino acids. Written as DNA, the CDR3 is TGTGCCAGTAAAAATTTCGGGACAGGGGAACAGCCCCAGCATTTT. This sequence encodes CASKNFGTGEQPQHF.

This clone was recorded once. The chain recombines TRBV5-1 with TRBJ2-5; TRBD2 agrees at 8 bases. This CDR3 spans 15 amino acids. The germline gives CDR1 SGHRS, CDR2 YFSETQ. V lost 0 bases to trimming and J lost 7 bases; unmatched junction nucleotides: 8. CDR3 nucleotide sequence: TGCGCCAGCAGCTTGGAACAGCGAACTAGCGGGACCCAGTACTTC. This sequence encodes CASSLEQRTSGTQYF.

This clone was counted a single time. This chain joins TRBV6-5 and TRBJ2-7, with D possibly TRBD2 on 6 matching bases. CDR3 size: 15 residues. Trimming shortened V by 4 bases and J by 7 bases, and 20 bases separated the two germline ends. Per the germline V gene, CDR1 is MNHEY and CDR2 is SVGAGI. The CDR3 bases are TGTGCCAGCAGTTTCCAAGGACTACCCTCGGAGGAGCAGTACTTC. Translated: CASSFQGLPSEEQYF.

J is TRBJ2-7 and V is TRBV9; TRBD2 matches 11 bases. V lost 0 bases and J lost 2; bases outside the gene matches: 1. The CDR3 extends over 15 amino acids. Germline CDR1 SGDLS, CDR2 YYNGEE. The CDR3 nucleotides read TGTGCCAGCAGCGTAGGACTAGCGGGAACCTACGAGCAGTACTTC. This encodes CASSVGLAGTYEQYF.

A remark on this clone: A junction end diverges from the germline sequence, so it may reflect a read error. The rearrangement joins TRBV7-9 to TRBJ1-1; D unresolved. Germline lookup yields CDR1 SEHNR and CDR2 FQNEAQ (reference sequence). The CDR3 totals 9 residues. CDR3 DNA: TGTGCCAGCAGCCCGGACGGTCGATTT. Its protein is CASSPDGRF.

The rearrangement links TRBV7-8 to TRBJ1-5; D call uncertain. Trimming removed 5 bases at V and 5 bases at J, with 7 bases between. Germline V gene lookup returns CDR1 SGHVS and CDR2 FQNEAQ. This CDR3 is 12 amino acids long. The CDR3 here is CASSPQDQPQHF. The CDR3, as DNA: TGTGCCAGCAGCCCCCAGGATCAGCCCCAGCATTTT.

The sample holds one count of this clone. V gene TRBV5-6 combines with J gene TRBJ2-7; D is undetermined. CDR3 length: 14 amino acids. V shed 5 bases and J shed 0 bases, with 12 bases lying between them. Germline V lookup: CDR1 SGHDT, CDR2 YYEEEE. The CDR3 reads CASSLGHPSYEQYF. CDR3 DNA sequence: TGTGCCAGCAGTCTAGGTCACCCCTCCTACGAGCAGTACTTC.

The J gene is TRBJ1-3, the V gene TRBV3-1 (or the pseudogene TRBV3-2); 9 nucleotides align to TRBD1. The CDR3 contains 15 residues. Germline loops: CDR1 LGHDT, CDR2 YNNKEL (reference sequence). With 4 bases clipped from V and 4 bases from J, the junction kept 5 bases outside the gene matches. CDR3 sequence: CASSPWTGAGNTIYF. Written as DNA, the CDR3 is TGTGCCAGCAGCCCTTGGACAGGGGCGGGAAACACCATATATTTT.

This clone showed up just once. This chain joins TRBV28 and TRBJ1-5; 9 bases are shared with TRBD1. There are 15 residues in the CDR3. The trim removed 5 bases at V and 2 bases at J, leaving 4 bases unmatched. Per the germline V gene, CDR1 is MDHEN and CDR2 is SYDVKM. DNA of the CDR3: TGTGCCAGCAGTGGGGACAGGGCGGGCAATCAGCCCCAGCATTTT. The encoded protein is CASSGDRAGNQPQHF.

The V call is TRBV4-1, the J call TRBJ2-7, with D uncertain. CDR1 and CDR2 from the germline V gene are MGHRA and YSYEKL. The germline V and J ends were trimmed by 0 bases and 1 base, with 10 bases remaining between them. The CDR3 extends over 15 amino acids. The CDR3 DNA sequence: TGCGCCAGCAGCCAAGACGGCACGGTATCCTACGAGCAGTACTTC. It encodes CASSQDGTVSYEQYF.

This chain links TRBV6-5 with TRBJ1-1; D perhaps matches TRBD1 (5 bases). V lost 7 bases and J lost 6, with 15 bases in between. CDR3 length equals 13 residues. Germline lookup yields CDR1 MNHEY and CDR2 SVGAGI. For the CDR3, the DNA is TGTGCCAGCAAACCGGGGGGTGGGGCTGAAGCTTTCTTT. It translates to CASKPGGGAEAFF.

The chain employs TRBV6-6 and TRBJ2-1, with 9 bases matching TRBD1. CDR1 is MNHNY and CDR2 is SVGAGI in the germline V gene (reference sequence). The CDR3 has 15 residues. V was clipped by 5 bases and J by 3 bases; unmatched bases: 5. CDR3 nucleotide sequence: TGTGCCAGCAGTCAGGGACAGGGAGTCTACAATGAGCAGTTCTTC. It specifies CASSQGQGVYNEQFF.

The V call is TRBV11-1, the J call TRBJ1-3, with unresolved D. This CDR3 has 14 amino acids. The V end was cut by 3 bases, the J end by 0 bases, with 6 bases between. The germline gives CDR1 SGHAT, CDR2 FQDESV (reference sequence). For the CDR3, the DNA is TGTGCCAGCAGCTTCGCAGGCTCTGGAAACACCATATATTTT. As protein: CASSFAGSGNTIYF.

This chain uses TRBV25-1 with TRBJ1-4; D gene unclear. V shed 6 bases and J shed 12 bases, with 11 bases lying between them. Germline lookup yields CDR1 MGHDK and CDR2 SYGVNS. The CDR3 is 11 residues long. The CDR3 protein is CASSGGWELFF. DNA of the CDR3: TGTGCCAGCAGCGGCGGCTGGGAACTGTTTTTT.

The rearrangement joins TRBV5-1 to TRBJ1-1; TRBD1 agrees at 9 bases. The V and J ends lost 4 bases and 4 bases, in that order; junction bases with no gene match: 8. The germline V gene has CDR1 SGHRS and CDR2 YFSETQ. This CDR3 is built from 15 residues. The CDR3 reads CASSGRTGEGTEAFF. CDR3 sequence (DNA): TGCGCCAGCAGCGGGCGGACAGGGGAGGGCACTGAAGCTTTCTTT.

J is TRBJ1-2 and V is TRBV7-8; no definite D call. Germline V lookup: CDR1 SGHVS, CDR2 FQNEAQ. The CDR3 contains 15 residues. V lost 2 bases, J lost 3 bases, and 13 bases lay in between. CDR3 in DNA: TGTGCCAGCAGCTTACAGGCGACCACTTACTATGGCTACACCTTC. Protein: CASSLQATTYYGYTF.

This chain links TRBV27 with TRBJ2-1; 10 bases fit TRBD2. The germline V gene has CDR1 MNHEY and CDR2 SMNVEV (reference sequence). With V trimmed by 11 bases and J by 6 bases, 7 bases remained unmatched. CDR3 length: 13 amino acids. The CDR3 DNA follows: TGTGCCGTGGGAGCGGGAGGGCCCAATGAGCAGTTCTTC. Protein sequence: CAVGAGGPNEQFF.

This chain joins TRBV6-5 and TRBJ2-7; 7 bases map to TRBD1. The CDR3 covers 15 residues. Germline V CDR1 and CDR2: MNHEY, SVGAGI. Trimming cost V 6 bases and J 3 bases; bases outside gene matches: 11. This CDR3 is CASRGYRTGGYEQYF. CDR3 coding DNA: TGTGCCAGCAGGGGATACCGGACAGGAGGCTACGAGCAGTACTTC.

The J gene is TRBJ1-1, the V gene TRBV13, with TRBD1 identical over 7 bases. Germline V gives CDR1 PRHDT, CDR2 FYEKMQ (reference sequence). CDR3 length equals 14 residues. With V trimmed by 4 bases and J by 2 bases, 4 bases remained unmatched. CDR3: CASSSQGNNTEAFF. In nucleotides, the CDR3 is TGTGCCAGCAGCTCACAGGGGAATAACACTGAAGCTTTCTTT.

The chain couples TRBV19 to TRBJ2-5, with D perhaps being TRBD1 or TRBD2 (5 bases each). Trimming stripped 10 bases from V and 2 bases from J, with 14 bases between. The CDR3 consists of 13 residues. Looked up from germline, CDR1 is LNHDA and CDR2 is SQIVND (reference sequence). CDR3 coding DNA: TGTGCCACAAACGGGGCAGGACAAGAGACCCAGTACTTC. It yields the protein CATNGAGQETQYF. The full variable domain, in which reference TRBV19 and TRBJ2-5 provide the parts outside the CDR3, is DGGITQSPKYLFRKEGQNVTLSCEQNLNHDAMYWYRQDPGQGLRLIYYSQIVNDFQKGDIAEGYSVSREKKESFPLTVTSAQKNPTAFYLCATNGAGQETQYFGPGTRLLVL.

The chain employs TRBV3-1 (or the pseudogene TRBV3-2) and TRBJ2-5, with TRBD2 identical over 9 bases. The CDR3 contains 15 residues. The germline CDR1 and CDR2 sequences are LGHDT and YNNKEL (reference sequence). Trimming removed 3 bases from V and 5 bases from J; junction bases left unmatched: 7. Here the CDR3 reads CASSQGLAGLETQYF. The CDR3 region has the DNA TGTGCCAGCAGCCAGGGGCTAGCGGGGTTGGAGACCCAGTACTTC.

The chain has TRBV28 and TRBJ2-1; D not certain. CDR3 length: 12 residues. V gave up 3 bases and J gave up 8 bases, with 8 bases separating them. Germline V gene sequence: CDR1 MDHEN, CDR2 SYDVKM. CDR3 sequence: CASSFHAHEQFF. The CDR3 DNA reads TGTGCCAGCAGTTTTCACGCCCATGAGCAGTTCTTC.

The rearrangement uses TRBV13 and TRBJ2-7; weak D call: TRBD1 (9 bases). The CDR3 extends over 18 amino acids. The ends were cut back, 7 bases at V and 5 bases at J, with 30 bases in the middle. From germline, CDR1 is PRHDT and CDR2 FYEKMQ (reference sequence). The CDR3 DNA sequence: TGTGCCAGCAATTCGAGGACAGGGGTGGAGCGGGAGCGGCACGAGCAGTACTTC. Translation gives CASNSRTGVERERHEQYF.

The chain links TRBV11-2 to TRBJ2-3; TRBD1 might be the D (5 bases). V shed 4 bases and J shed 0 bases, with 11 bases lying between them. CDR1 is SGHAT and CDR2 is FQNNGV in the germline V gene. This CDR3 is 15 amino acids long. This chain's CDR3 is CASSSWTTSTDTQYF. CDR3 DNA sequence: TGTGCCAGCAGCTCCTGGACAACTAGCACAGATACGCAGTATTTT.

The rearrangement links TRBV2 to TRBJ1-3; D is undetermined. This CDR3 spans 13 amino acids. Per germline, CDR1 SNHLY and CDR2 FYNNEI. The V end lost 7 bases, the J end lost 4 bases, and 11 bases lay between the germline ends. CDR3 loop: CASTLLLGNTIYF. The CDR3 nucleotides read TGTGCCAGCACCCTACTGCTCGGAAACACCATATATTTT.

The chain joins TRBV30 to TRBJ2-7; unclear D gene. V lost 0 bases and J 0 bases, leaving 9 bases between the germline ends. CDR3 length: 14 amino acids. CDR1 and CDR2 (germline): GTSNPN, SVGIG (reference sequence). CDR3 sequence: CAWSVTVSSYEQYF. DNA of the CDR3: TGTGCCTGGAGTGTAACGGTCAGCTCCTACGAGCAGTACTTC. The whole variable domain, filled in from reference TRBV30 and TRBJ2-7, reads SQTIHQWPATLVQPVGSPLSLECTVEGTSNPNLYWYRQAAGRGLQLLFYSVGIGQISSEVPQNLSASRPQDRQFILSSKKLLLSDSGFYLCAWSVTVSSYEQYFGPGTRLTVT.

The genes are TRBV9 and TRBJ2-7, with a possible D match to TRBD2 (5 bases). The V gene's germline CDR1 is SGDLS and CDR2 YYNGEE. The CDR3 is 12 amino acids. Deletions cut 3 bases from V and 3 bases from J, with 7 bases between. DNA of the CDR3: TGTGCCAGCAGCGCGGACTTCTACGAGCAGTACTTC. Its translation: CASSADFYEQYF. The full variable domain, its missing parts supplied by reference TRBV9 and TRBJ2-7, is DSGVTQTPKHLITATGQRVTLRCSPRSGDLSVYWYQQSLDQGLQFLIQYYNGEERAKGNILERFSAQQFPDLHSELNLSSLELGDSALYFCASSADFYEQYFGPGTRLTVT.

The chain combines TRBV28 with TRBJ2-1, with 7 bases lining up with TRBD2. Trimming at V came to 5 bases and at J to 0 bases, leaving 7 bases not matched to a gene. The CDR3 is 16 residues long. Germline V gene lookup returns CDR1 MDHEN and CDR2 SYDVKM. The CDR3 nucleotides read TGTGCCAGCAGTAGAATCGGGGGGAGCTCCTACAATGAGCAGTTCTTC. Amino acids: CASSRIGGSSYNEQFF. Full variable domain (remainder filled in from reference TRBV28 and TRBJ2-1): DVKVTQSSRYLVKRTGEKVFLECVQDMDHENMFWYRQDPGLGLRLIYFSYDVKMKEKGDIPEGYSVSREKKERFSLILESASTNQTSMYLCASSRIGGSSYNEQFFGPGTRLTVL.